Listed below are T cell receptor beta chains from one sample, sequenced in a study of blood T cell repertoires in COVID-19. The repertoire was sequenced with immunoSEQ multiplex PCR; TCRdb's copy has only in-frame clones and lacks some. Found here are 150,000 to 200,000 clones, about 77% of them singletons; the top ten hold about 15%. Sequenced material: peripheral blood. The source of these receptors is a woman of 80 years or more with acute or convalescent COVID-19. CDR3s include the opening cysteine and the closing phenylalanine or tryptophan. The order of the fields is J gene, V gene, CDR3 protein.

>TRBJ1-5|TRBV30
CAWSVGTGRQPQHF
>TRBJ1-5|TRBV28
CASSLSQGRGNQPQHF
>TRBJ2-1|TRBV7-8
CASSLPGQGINEQFF
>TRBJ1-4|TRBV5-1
CASSSGQGSEKLFF
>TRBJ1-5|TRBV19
CASSIDPRGTKQPQHF
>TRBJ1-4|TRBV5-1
CASSLGQAEGNEKLFF
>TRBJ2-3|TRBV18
CASSHTVTSTDTQYF
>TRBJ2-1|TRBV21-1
CASSPKVGQGYNEQFF
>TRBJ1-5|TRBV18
CASSPLRANQPQHF
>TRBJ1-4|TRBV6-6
CASSQGARGTTLIINEKLFF
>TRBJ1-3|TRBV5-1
CASSPSFRAGNTIYF
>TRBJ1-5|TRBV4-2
CASSQEVLGRGNSNQPQHF
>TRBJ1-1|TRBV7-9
CASNLGGATEAFF
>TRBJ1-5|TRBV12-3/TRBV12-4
CASSLAQNQPQHF
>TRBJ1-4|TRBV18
CASSPPHRGGMEKLFF
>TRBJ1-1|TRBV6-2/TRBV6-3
CASSTGTGRGFF
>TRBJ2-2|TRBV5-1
CASSLVLAGGSFANTGELFF
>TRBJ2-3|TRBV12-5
CASGLVLTFSTDTQYF
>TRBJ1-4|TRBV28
CASSSRTLTNEKLFF
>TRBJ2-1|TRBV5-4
CASSLDSSSYNEQFF
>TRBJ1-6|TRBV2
CASRDRRNSPLHF
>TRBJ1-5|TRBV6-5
CASWLRTGEQPQHF
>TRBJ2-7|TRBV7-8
CASSLLVSYEQYF
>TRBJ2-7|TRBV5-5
CASSLAGRMTYEQYF
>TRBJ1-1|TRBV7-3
CASSPGHSNTEAFF
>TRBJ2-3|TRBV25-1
CASSEGQGDHRAQYF
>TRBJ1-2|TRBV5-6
CASSPDRADYGYTF
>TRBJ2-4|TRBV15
CATSRGTSGRRGQDIQYF
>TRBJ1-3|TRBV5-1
CASSLAGEMAGNTIYF
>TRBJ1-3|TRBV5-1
CASSTGSTAGNTIYF
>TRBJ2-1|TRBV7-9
CASSLTGATYNEQFF
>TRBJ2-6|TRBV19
CASATGTGRSGANVLTF
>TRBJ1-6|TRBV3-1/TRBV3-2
CASSQQGYNSPLHF
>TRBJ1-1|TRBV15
CATSPGGGRRTEAFF
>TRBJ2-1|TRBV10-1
CASSAGTSGHNEQFF
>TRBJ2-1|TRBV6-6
CASSALAGVSNEQFF
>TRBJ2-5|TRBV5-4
CASSLAGHSGGLAETQYF
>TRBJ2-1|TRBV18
CASSGGLDNEQFF
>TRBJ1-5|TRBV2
CASTEVRQAGNQPQHF
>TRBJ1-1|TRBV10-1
CASSRGTEAFF
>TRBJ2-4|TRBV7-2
CASSSMTGGFLNIQYF
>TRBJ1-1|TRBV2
CATRRGRGTEAFF
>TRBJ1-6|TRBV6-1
CASSEVGRGYSPLHF
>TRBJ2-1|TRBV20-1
CSAIERLAGAGIWQEQFF
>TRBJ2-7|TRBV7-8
CASSLIPELLAGAPAYEQYF
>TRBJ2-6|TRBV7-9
CASLRGLSGGANVLTF
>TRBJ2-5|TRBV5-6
CASSLVSGSGKETQYF
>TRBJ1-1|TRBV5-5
CASSPTGQVREAFF
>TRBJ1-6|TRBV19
CASNEIGAGESPLHF
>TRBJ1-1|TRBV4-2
CASSQDQGWGEAFF